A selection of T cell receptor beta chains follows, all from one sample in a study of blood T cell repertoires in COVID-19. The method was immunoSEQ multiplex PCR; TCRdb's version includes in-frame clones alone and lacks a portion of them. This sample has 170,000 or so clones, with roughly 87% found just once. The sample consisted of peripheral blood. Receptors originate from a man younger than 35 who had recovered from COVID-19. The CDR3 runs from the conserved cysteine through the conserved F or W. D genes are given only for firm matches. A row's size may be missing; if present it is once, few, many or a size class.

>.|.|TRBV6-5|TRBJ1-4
CASTTDSNNEKLFF
TGTGCCAGCACCACGGACAGCAATAATGAAAAACTGTTTTTT
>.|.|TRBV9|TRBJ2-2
CASSSRTNTGELFF
TGTGCCAGCAGCTCCCGGACAAACACCGGGGAGCTGTTTTTT
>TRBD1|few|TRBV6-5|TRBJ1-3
CASRGQGISGNTIYF
TGTGCCAGCAGGGGACAGGGAATCTCTGGAAACACCATATATTTT
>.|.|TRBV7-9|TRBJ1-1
CASRWGGSNTEAFF
TGTGCCAGCAGGTGGGGGGGCTCGAACACTGAAGCTTTCTTT
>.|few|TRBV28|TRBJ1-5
CASSPGGGLVQPQHF
TGTGCCAGCAGTCCTGGGGGAGGGCTCGTCCAGCCCCAGCATTTT
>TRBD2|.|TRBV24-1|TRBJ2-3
CATSASVAGADTQYF
TGTGCCACCAGTGCTTCCGTCGCGGGGGCAGATACGCAGTATTTT
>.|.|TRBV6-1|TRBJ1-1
CASSEERSTEAFF
TGTGCCAGCAGTGAAGAAAGGAGCACTGAAGCTTTCTTT
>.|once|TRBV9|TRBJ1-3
CASSVATGKVYSGNTIYF
TGTGCCAGCAGCGTAGCTACGGGGAAAGTGTACTCTGGAAACACCATATATTTT
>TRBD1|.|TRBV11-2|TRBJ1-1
CASSHLQGGTEAFF
TGTGCCAGCAGCCACCTTCAGGGGGGCACTGAAGCTTTCTTT
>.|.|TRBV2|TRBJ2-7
CASHAASYEQYF
TGTGCCAGCCATGCGGCCTCCTACGAGCAGTACTTC
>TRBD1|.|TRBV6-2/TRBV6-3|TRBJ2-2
CASSSRDRRSGELFF
TGTGCCAGCAGTTCCCGGGACAGGAGGTCCGGGGAGCTGTTTTTT
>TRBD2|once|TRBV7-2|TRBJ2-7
CASSIAGGPSAEQYF
TGTGCCAGCTCCATAGCGGGAGGGCCATCGGCCGAGCAGTACTTC
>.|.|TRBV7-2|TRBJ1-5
CASSLVRGNNQPQHF
TGTGCCAGCAGCTTAGTTAGGGGGAACAATCAGCCCCAGCATTTT
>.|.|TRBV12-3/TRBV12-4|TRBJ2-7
CASSLLRGEQYF
TGTGCCAGCAGCCTACTAAGGGGCGAGCAGTACTTC
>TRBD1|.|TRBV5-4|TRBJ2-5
CASSLTGKETQYF
TGTGCCAGCAGCCTGACAGGGAAGGAGACCCAGTACTTC
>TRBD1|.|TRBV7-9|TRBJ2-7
CASSLRGQGAREQYF
TGTGCCAGCAGCCTCAGGGGACAGGGGGCGAGAGAGCAGTACTTC
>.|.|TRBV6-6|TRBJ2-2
CASSYSGQSHGELFF
TGTGCCAGCAGTTACTCCGGACAGTCACACGGGGAGCTGTTTTTT
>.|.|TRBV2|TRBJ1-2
CASSDTGTYGYTF
TGTGCCAGCAGCGACACAGGGACCTATGGCTACACCTTC
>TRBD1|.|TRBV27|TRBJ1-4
CASSPPGQGHAANHNEKLFF
TGTGCCAGCAGTCCGCCGGGACAGGGTCACGCTGCTAACCACAATGAAAAACTGTTTTTT
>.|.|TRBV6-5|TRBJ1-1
CASSPSRSNTEAFF
TGTGCCAGCAGCCCCTCACGGTCGAACACTGAAGCTTTCTTT
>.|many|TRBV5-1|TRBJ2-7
CASSLGPVTYEQYF
TGCGCCAGCAGCTTGGGTCCAGTAACCTACGAGCAGTACTTC
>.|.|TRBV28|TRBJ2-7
CASSWRQVGAYEQYF
TGTGCCAGCAGTTGGCGACAGGTGGGAGCCTACGAGCAGTACTTC